This TCR beta chain was sequenced in a study of CD8+ T cells in alopecia areata. Study-wide context: Treated patients were given 5 to 10 mg oral tofacitinib twice daily. Study-wide results and caveats: Researchers reported that TCR sharing among patients proved less clear than in mice, possibly HLA-linked. Affected lesional scalp, above all in alopecia totalis/universalis, was more clonal than normal scalp.

Looked up from germline, CDR1 is SEHNR and CDR2 is FQNEAQ (reference sequence). The germline V and J ends were trimmed by 1 base and 8 bases, with 8 bases remaining between them. This CDR3 spans 13 amino acids. Turning to this clone: The antigen is undetermined.

It was cDNA, reverse transcribed from extracted RNA, that served as the sequencing template. The protocol was immunoSEQ multiplex PCR, while the TCRdb copy is restricted to in-frame clones and leaves out a portion. The sample holds 69,000 or so clones, roughly three fifths seen once. This receptor was obtained from a human donor with alopecia areata. The sample here was CD8+ T cells sorted from blood, taken at week 0. The chain has TRBV7-9 and TRBJ1-4; no clear D. The CDR3 protein is CASSLGSGEKLFF. The CDR3 region has the DNA TGTGCCAGCAGCTTAGGTTCGGGAGAAAAACTGTTTTTT.